This TCR beta chain was obtained from a study of blood T cell repertoires in COVID-19. Study details: COVID-19 samples from acute and convalescent phases originated in the United States, Italy and Spain. PBMCs, B-cell-depleted T cells, or T cells provided the cDNA or gDNA that made up the material.

How the authors handled the data: For nucleated cells, counts were estimated from reference gene primer amplification. The repertoire was sequenced with immunoSEQ multiplex PCR; TCRdb's copy has only in-frame clones and lacks some. V, J and clone size are taken as reported in that table, and D and trimming were inferred from the DNA itself. The table has around 100,000 clones, less than 95% seen once; the top ten hold approximately 2.2%. From germline, CDR1 is LGHDT and CDR2 YNNKEL (reference sequence). The CDR3 consists of 14 residues. V was trimmed by 3 bases and J by 4 bases, leaving 12 bases between them.

Sequences were obtained from peripheral blood. The chain couples TRBV3-1 (or the pseudogene TRBV3-2) to TRBJ1-1; D is possibly TRBD1 (5 bases). This TCR was sampled from a human donor with active COVID-19. The donor label of this sample is uncertain. The CDR3 bases are TGTGCCAGCAGCCATGGGGAGGGGATCACTGAAGCTTTCTTT. Protein: CASSHGEGITEAFF.